The 22 T cell receptor beta chains below come from one sample, sequenced in a study of Graves' ophthalmopathy and Graves' hyperthyroidism. Amplified material comprised TCR beta CDR3 regions derived from RNA transcripts. Amplification began with first-round RT-PCR using HTBI primers, then second-round multiplex PCR was performed. TCRdb recomputed calls from the multiplex PCR reads with MiXCR, one row per CDR3 protein. The sample contains over a million distinct CDR3 sequences, 35% to 45% of which appear only once. Sequenced input: peripheral blood or thyroid tissue (not recorded which). Receptors were obtained from an adult man with Graves' hyperthyroidism.

The chain recombines TRBV29-1 with TRBJ1-1, with no clear D. The germline V gene encodes CDR1 SQVTM and CDR2 ANQGSEA. Trimming took off 8 bases at V and 3 bases at J, with 10 bases between the two ends. The CDR3 covers 11 residues. The CDR3 is CSLTGDTEAFF. The CDR3 DNA follows: TGCAGCTTGACCGGGGACACTGAAGCTTTCTTT.

The chain combines TRBV25-1 with TRBJ1-6; tentative D call: TRBD1 (6 bases). This CDR3 has 16 residues. The V gene's germline CDR1 is MGHDK and CDR2 SYGVNS. V was clipped by 4 bases and J by 5 bases, with 15 bases between them. The CDR3 region is CASSASPTGNNSPLHF. The CDR3 region has the DNA TGTGCCAGCAGTGCTAGTCCTACAGGGAATAATTCACCCCTCCACTTT.

Notes on this clonotype: A read error may explain this, as a much larger clone is one base away. The CDR3 region has the DNA TGCAGTGCTTTAGGGTTGCTACAAGAGACCCAGCACTTC. As protein: CSALGLLQETQHF. This chain connects TRBV20-1 to TRBJ2-5; D is uncertain. In germline, CDR1 is DFQATT, CDR2 SNEGSKA (reference sequence). This CDR3 comprises 13 residues.

This clonotype was counted at least ten times. The chain employs TRBV2 and TRBJ2-7, with TRBD2 matching over 10 bases. The CDR3 is 14 amino acids. Germline loops: CDR1 SNHLY, CDR2 FYNNEI. J was trimmed by 5 bases and V by 7 bases; bases with no gene match: 8. In nucleotides, the CDR3 is TGTGCCAGCATGCTACTAGCGGGACTCAACGAGCAGTACTTC. Protein sequence: CASMLLAGLNEQYF.

In the case of this clonotype: With a much larger clone just one base away, this may be a read error. The CDR3 spells CSALAGDPHEQYF. CDR3 DNA sequence: TGCAGTGCTCTAGCGGGGGATCCCCACGAGCAGTACTTC. This chain joins TRBV20-1 and TRBJ2-7; 10 nucleotides align to TRBD2. CDR1 DFQATT and CDR2 SNEGSKA come from the germline V gene (reference sequence). This CDR3 contains 13 residues. The trim removed 5 bases at V and 5 bases at J, leaving 6 bases unmatched.

On this clonotype: One junction end disagrees with the germline gene, perhaps due to a read error. The chain recombines TRBV9 with TRBJ2-6; D remains ambiguous. Germline values: CDR1 SGDLS, CDR2 YYNGEE. This CDR3 region has 8 residues. The CDR3 loop reads CASNSQAF. The DNA of the CDR3 is TGTGCCAGCAATTCGCAGGCTTTC.

The rearrangement uses TRBV20-1 and TRBJ2-7; TRBD2 agrees at 15 bases. CDR3 length: 19 residues. Germline V lookup: CDR1 DFQATT, CDR2 SNEGSKA (reference sequence). J lost 5 bases, V lost 1 base, and 15 bases had no gene match. CDR3 sequence (DNA): TGCAGTGCTAGAGCGGGTAGGGGGACTAGCGGGAGGAGGAGTGACGAGCAGTACTTC. This translates into CSARAGRGTSGRRSDEQYF.

This clonotype has only a few counts. The genes are TRBV29-1 and TRBJ1-2; the D gene is possibly TRBD1 (6 bases). From germline, CDR1 is SQVTM and CDR2 ANQGSEA. Trimming cost V 6 bases and J 1 base, with 15 bases left between them. The length of the CDR3 is 14 residues. This chain's CDR3 is CSVRGQPLNYGYTF. CDR3 DNA sequence: TGCAGCGTGAGAGGACAGCCGCTTAACTATGGCTACACCTTC.

To note about this clonotype: This may be a read error: a much more frequent sequence differs by one nucleotide. Because it lacks the conserved phenylalanine or tryptophan at the end, this CDR3 is likely a read error. The V and J genes are TRBV10-3 and TRBJ2-5, with D perhaps TRBD1 (5 bases). Trimming cost V 6 bases and J 0 bases, with 14 bases left between them. The CDR3 runs 15 residues. The germline V gene encodes CDR1 ENHRY and CDR2 SYGVKD. The chain's CDR3 is CAIRMGLRYQETQYS. CDR3 nucleotide sequence: TGTGCCATCAGGATGGGGCTGAGGTACCAAGAGACCCAGTACTCC.

This clonotype occurred a few times. The chain couples TRBV24-1 to TRBJ2-5; D possibly corresponds to TRBD2 (5 bases). Germline lookup yields CDR1 KGHDR and CDR2 SFDVKD. Trimming cost V 5 bases and J 1 base, with 13 bases left between them. This CDR3 has 15 residues. The CDR3 spells CATSAIPSLQETQYF. CDR3 nucleotides: TGTGCCACCAGTGCTATCCCTAGCCTCCAAGAGACCCAGTACTTC.

This clonotype was found a few times. The chain combines TRBV11-2 with TRBJ1-3; 10 bases are a match to TRBD1. The germline V gene has CDR1 SGHAT and CDR2 FQNNGV. This CDR3 comprises 17 residues. V trimming: 5 bases; J trimming: 4 bases; junction bases outside the gene matches: 11. The CDR3 region is CASSPRDRGLSGNTIYF. Here the CDR3 DNA reads TGTGCCAGCAGCCCACGCGACAGGGGGCTCTCCGGAAACACCATATATTTT.

This clonotype was seen a few times. This chain joins TRBV9 and TRBJ1-5; 10 nucleotides line up with TRBD1. The J segment lost 4 bases and the V segment lost 4 bases, leaving 14 bases of the junction unmatched. The V gene's germline CDR1 is SGDLS and CDR2 YYNGEE. The CDR3 has 18 residues. CDR3 sequence (DNA): TGTGCCAGCAGCCAAGAGACCACTGGGACAGGGGTAAATCAGCCCCAGCATTTT. This translates into CASSQETTGTGVNQPQHF.

This chain uses TRBV6-5 with TRBJ2-7; 8 positions agree with TRBD2. CDR3 length equals 15 residues. Germline V lookup: CDR1 MNHEY, CDR2 SVGAGI. The ends lost 2 bases at V and 1 base at J; junction bases unmatched: 4. The CDR3 here is CASSYAAGGSYEQYF. CDR3 nucleotides: TGTGCCAGCAGTTACGCGGCGGGAGGTTCCTACGAGCAGTACTTC.

This clonotype was picked up a small number of times. This chain joins TRBV15 and TRBJ1-2, with TRBD1 as a possible D gene (6 bases). Germline CDR1 reads LNHNV; CDR2 reads YYDKDF (reference sequence). This CDR3 has 13 amino acids. The ends were cut back, 2 bases at V and 6 bases at J, with 10 bases in the middle. CDR3 region: CATSRKYRDGYTF. CDR3 nucleotides: TGTGCCACCAGCAGAAAGTACAGGGATGGCTACACCTTC. The complete variable domain, with remaining parts taken from reference TRBV15 and TRBJ1-2, reads DAMVIQNPRYQVTQFGKPVTLSCSQTLNHNVMYWYQQKSSQAPKLLFHYYDKDFNNEADTPDNFQSRRPNTSFCFLDIRSPGLGDTAMYLCATSRKYRDGYTFGSGTRLTVV.

This chain links TRBV7-3 with TRBJ2-7; 9 positions match TRBD2. Germline CDR1 SGHTA, CDR2 FQGTGA. Trimming removed 5 bases from V and 6 bases from J; junction bases left unmatched: 5. The CDR3 has 13 residues. The DNA of the CDR3 is TGTGCCAGCAGCCCAAGAGCGGGAGGCGAGCAGTACTTC. Its translation is CASSPRAGGEQYF. Based on the CDR3 plus reference TRBV7-3 and TRBJ2-7, the full variable domain is GAGVSQTPSNKVTEKGKYVELRCDPISGHTALYWYRQSLGQGPEFLIYFQGTGAADDSGLPNDRFFAVRPEGSVSTLKIQRTERGDSAVYLCASSPRAGGEQYFGPGTRLTVT.

V gene TRBV19 combines with J gene TRBJ2-5; TRBD1 matches at 8 bases. CDR1 and CDR2 (germline): LNHDA, SQIVND (reference sequence). This CDR3 comprises 17 residues. J gave up 1 base and V 3 bases, and 10 bases lay outside the gene matches. CDR3 in amino acids: CASSIGVDREIQETQYF. In DNA form, the CDR3 reads TGTGCCAGTAGTATTGGTGTGGACAGGGAAATCCAAGAGACCCAGTACTTC.

This clonotype was seen more than once but under ten times. One end of the junction does not line up with germline, which may come from a read error. The V call is TRBV10-3, the J call TRBJ1-5; no reliable D call. In germline, CDR1 is ENHRY, CDR2 SYGVKD. The CDR3 sequence is 12 residues long. DNA of the CDR3: TGTGCCAGCAGTTCTAGCGGGCAGCTCCAGCATTTT. Its protein is CASSSSGQLQHF.

This clonotype was seen a single time. The rearrangement uses TRBV5-1 and TRBJ1-1; 8 nucleotides line up with TRBD1. The CDR3 spans 14 residues. Germline assignment: CDR1 SGHRS and CDR2 YFSETQ. J gave up 4 bases and V 6 bases, and 8 bases lay outside the gene matches. The CDR3 is CASNLGGQGTEAFF. CDR3 sequence (DNA): TGCGCCAGCAACCTTGGAGGACAGGGCACTGAAGCTTTCTTT.

V usage is TRBV9 and J usage is TRBJ1-1; 7 bases align to TRBD1. Germline V CDR1 and CDR2: SGDLS, YYNGEE. The junction had 4 bases not matched to a gene; V was cut back by 2 bases and J by 0 bases. This CDR3 has 15 residues. The CDR3 loop is CASSVSDRLNTEAFF. In DNA, the CDR3 is TGTGCCAGCAGCGTTTCGGACAGGCTGAACACTGAAGCTTTCTTT.

This clonotype has ten or more counts. J is TRBJ2-7 and V is TRBV15, with 10 nucleotides matching TRBD1. CDR1 and CDR2 from the germline V gene are LNHNV and YYDKDF (reference sequence). CDR3 length: 15 amino acids. V lost 3 bases to trimming and J lost 4 bases; unmatched junction nucleotides: 6. CDR3 sequence reads: CATSSPGQGIYEQYF. In DNA form, the CDR3 reads TGTGCCACCAGCAGCCCGGGACAGGGGATTTACGAGCAGTACTTC.

This chain joins TRBV11-2 and TRBJ2-5; D is perhaps TRBD2 (5 bases). Deletions cut 6 bases from V and 1 base from J, with 12 bases between. The CDR3 has 14 residues. Germline V gene sequence: CDR1 SGHAT, CDR2 FQNNGV. The CDR3 here is CASRPDWGQETQYF. In DNA, the CDR3 is TGTGCCAGCAGACCGGACTGGGGCCAAGAGACCCAGTACTTC.

Remarks on this clonotype: An end of the junction differs from the germline gene, which may be a read error. The chain links TRBV10-2 to TRBJ2-2, with no clear D. CDR1 is WSHSY and CDR2 is SAAADI in the germline V gene. The CDR3 spans 13 residues. In nucleotides, the CDR3 is TGTGCCAGCAGTTACTCGCCTTTCGGGGAGCTGTTTTTT. It yields the protein CASSYSPFGELFF.